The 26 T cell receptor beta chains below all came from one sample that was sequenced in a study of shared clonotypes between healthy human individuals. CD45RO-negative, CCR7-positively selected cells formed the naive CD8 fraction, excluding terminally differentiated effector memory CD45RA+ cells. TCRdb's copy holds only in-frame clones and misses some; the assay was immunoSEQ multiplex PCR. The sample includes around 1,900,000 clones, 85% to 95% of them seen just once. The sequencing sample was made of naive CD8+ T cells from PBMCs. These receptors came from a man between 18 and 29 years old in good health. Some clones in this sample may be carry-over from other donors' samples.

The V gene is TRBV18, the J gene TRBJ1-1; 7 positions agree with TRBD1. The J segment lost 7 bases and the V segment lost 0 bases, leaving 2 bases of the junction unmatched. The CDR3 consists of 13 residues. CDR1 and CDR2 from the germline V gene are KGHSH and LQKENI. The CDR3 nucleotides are TGTGCCAGCTCACCACCCGACAGGGTTGAAGCTTTCTTT. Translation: CASSPPDRVEAFF.

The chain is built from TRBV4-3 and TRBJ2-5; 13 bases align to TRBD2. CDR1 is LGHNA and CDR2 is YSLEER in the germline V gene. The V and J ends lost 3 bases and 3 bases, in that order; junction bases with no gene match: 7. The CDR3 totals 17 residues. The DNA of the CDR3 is TGCGCCAGCAGCCAGACTAGCGGGGGGCTCTCCGAAGAGACCCAGTACTTC. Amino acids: CASSQTSGGLSEETQYF.

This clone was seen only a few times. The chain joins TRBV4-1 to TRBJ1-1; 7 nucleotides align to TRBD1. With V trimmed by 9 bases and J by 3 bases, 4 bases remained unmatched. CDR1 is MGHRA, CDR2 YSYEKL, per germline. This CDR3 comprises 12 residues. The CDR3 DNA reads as TGCGCCAGTCAGGGGGGTGACACTGAAGCTTTCTTT. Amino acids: CASQGGDTEAFF.

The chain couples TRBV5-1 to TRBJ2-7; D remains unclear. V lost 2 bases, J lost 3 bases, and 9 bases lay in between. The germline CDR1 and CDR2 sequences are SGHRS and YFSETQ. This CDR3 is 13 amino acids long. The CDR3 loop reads CASSFGQYYEQYF. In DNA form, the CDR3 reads TGCGCCAGCAGCTTTGGGCAGTACTACGAGCAGTACTTC.

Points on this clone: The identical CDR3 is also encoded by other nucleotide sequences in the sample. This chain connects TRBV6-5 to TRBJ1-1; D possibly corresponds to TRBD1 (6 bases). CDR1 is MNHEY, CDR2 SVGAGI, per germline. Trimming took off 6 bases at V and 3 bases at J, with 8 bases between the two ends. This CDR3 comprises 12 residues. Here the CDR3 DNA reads TGTGCCAGCAGGACAGGAGACACTGAAGCTTTCTTT. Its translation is CASRTGDTEAFF.

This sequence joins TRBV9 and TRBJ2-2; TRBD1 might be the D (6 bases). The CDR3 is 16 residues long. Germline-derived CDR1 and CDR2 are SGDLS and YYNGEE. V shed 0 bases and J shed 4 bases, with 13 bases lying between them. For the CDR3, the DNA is TGTGCCAGCAGCGTAGCCACAGGGAGTGGCACCGGGGAGCTGTTTTTT. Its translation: CASSVATGSGTGELFF.

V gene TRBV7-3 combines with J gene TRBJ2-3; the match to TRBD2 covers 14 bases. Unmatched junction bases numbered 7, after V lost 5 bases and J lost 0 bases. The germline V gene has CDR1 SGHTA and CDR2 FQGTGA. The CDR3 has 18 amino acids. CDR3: CASSPSTSGRDSTDTQYF. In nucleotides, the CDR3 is TGTGCCAGCAGCCCCTCGACTAGCGGGAGGGACAGCACAGATACGCAGTATTTT. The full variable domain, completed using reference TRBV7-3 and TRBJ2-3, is GAGVSQTPSNKVTEKGKYVELRCDPISGHTALYWYRQSLGQGPEFLIYFQGTGAADDSGLPNDRFFAVRPEGSVSTLKIQRTERGDSAVYLCASSPSTSGRDSTDTQYFGPGTRLTVL.

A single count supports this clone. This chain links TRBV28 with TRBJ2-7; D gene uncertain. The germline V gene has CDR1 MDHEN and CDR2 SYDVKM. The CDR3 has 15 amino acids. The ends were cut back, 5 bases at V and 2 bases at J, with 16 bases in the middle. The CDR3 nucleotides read TGTGCCAGCAGTCCCCGGGTCCGTCTCACCTACGAGCAGTACTTC. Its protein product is CASSPRVRLTYEQYF.

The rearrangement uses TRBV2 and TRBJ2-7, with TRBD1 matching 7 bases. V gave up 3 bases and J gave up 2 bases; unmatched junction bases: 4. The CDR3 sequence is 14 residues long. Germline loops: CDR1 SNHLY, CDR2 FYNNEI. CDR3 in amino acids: CASSDDRAAYEQYF. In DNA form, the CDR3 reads TGTGCCAGCAGTGACGACAGGGCCGCCTACGAGCAGTACTTC.

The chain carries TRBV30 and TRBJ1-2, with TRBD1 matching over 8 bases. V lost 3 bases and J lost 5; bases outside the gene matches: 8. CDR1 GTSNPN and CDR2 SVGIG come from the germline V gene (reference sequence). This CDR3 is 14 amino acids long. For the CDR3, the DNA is TGTGCCTGGAGCCCACAGGGGGGACAATATGGCTACACCTTC. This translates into CAWSPQGGQYGYTF.

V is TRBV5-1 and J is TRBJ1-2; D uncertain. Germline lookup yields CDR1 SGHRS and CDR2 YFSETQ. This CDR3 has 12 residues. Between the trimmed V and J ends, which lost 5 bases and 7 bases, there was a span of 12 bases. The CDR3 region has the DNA TGCGCCAGCAGTGGCGATGAGGGTGGCTACACCTTC. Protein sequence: CASSGDEGGYTF.

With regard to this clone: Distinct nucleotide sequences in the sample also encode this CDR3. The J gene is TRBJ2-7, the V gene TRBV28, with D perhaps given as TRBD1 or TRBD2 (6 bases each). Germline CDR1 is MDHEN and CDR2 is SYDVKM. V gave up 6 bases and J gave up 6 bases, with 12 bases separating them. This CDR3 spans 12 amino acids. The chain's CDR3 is CASSLQGGEQYF. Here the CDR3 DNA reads TGTGCCAGCAGCCTACAGGGAGGCGAGCAGTACTTC.

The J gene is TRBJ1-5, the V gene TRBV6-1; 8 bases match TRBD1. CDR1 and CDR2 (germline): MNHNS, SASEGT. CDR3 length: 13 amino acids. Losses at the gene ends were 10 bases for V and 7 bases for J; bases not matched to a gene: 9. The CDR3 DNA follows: TGTGCCATCAACAGGACAGGGAAACAGCCCCAGCATTTT. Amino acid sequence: CAINRTGKQPQHF.

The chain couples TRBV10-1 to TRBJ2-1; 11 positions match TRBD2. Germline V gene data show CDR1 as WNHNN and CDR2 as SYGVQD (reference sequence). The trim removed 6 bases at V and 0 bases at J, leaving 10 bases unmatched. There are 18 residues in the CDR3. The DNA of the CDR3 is TGCGCCAGCAGCCCCGGGCTAGCGGGAGGTCCCTCCTACAATGAGCAGTTCTTC. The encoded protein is CASSPGLAGGPSYNEQFF.

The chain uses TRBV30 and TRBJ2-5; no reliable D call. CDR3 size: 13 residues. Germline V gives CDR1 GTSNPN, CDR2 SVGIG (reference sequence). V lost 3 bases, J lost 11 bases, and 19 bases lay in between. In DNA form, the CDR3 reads TGTGCCTGGAGCCCCCACGAACGTGGTACGCAGTACTTC. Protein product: CAWSPHERGTQYF.

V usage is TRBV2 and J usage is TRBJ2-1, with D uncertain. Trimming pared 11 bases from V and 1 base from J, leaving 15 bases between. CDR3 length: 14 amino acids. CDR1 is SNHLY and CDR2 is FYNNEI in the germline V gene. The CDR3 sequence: CAHSLTESYNEQFF. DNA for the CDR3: TGTGCCCACTCTCTGACGGAGTCCTACAATGAGCAGTTCTTC.

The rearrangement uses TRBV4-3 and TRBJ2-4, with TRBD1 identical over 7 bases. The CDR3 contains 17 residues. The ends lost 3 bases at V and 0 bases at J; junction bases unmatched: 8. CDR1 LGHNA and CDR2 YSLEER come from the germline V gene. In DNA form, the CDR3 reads TGCGCCAGCAGCCAGGATCAACAGGGGATAGCCAAAAACATTCAGTACTTC. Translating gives CASSQDQQGIAKNIQYF.

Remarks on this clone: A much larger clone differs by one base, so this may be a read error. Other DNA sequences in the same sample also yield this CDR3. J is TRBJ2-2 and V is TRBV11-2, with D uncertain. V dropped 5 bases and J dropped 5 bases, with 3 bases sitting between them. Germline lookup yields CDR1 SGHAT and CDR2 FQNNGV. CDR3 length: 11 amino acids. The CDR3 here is CASSVTGELFF. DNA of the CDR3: TGTGCCAGCAGCGTTACCGGGGAGCTGTTTTTT.

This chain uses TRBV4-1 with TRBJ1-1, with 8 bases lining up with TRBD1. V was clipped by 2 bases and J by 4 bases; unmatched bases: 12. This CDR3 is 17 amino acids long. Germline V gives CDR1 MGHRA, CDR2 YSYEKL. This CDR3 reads CASSQRPPTGAGTEAFF. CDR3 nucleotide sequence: TGCGCCAGCAGCCAAAGGCCCCCGACAGGGGCGGGCACTGAAGCTTTCTTT.

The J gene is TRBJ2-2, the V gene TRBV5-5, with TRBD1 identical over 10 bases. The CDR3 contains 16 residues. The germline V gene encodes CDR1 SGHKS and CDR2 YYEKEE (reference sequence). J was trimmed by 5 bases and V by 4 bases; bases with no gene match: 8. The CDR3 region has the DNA TGTGCCAGCAGCCCGGGAGGGGACAGGGGAACCGGGGAGCTGTTTTTT. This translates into CASSPGGDRGTGELFF.

CDR3 amino acids: CASRLGRFSNQPQHF. For the CDR3, the DNA is TGTGCCAGCAGACTTGGACGGTTTAGCAATCAGCCCCAGCATTTT. The chain recombines TRBV6-1 with TRBJ1-5, with D hard to call. This CDR3 is built from 15 residues. V was clipped by 6 bases and J by 0 bases, with 12 bases between them. Germline V CDR1 and CDR2: MNHNS, SASEGT.

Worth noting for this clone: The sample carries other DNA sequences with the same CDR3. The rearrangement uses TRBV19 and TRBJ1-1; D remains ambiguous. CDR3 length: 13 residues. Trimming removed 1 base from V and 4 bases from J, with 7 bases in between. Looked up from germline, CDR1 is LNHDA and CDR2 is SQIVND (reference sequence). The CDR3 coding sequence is TGTGCCAGTAGTATAGCTAGGAGCACTGAAGCTTTCTTT. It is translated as CASSIARSTEAFF.

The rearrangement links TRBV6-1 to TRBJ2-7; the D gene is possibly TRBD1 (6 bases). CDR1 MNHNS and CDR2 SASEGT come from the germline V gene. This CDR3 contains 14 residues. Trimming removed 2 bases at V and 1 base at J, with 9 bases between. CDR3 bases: TGTGCCAGCAGTGAACTGACAGGATCCTACGAGCAGTACTTC. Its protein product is CASSELTGSYEQYF.

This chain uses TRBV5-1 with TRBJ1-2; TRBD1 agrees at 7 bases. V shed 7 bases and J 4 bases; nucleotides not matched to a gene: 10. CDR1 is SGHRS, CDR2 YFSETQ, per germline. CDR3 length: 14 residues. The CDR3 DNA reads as TGCGCCAGCTCGACAGGGCAACTCGCCTATGGCTACACCTTC. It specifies CASSTGQLAYGYTF.

CDR3 nucleotide sequence: TGTGCCAGCAGTTTCGGGGTAGCGGGAGGATCGGGCGAGCAGTACTTC. Its translation: CASSFGVAGGSGEQYF. This rearrangement joins TRBV27 to TRBJ2-7; 10 bases match TRBD2. Trimming cost V 3 bases and J 6 bases; bases outside gene matches: 11. Germline loops: CDR1 MNHEY, CDR2 SMNVEV (reference sequence). This CDR3 contains 16 residues.

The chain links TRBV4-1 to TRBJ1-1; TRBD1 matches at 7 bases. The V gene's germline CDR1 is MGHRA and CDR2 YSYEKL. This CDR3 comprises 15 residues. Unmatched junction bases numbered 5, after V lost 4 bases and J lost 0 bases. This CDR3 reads CASSLITGVNTEAFF. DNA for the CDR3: TGCGCCAGCAGCCTCATCACAGGGGTGAACACTGAAGCTTTCTTT.